The 32 T cell receptor beta chains given below trace back to one sample, sequenced in a study of ipilimumab plus nivolumab after autologous stem cell transplantation. Only in-frame clones appear in the TCRdb table, and some are missing; sequencing was by immunoSEQ multiplex PCR. The top ten clones hold about 12% of a sample with 2,500 to 4,000 clones, 80% to 85% of them seen once. Sequencing used PBMCs, obtained in a trial of ipilimumab plus nivolumab as post-transplant consolidation. These receptors originate from a male donor with multiple myeloma.

The CDR3 DNA is TGTGCCAGCACAAGTAGCACAGATACGCAGTATTTT. Protein product: CASTSSTDTQYF. The genes are TRBV6-5 and TRBJ2-3, with D uncertain. The V and J ends lost 7 bases and 0 bases respectively, with 5 bases between them. This CDR3 contains 12 residues. The germline V gene encodes CDR1 MNHEY and CDR2 SVGAGI.

This clone was detected a few times. The chain is built from TRBV29-1 and TRBJ1-1, with 7 bases identical to TRBD1. The CDR3 runs 14 residues. Germline CDR1 SQVTM, CDR2 ANQGSEA. The trim removed 6 bases at V and 1 base at J, leaving 8 bases unmatched. The CDR3 bases are TGCAGCGTGCCCAACAGGGGCTCGAACACTGAAGCTTTCTTT. Residues: CSVPNRGSNTEAFF.

The CDR3 is CASSLNVPGELFF. The CDR3 nucleotides read TGTGCCAGCAGCTTAAACGTACCCGGGGAGCTGTTTTTT. The genes are TRBV7-3 and TRBJ2-2; D is unclear. CDR3 length: 13 amino acids. Germline lookup yields CDR1 SGHTA and CDR2 FQGTGA. V gave up 1 base and J gave up 6 bases, with 6 bases separating them.

CDR3 residues: CASSPDLNYGYTF. For the CDR3, the DNA is TGTGCCAGCAGCCCGGACCTTAACTATGGCTACACCTTC. This chain uses TRBV5-4 with TRBJ1-2; D unclear. The V gene lost 4 bases and the J gene lost 1 base, with 8 bases spanning the gap. Germline V gene data show CDR1 as SGHNT and CDR2 as YYREEE (reference sequence). This CDR3 has 13 residues.

V is TRBV5-1 and J is TRBJ2-2; unclear D gene. Germline assignment: CDR1 SGHRS and CDR2 YFSETQ. The length of the CDR3 is 16 residues. The ends were cut back, 4 bases at V and 6 bases at J, with 19 bases in the middle. CDR3 sequence reads: CASSGLESTPAGELFF. The CDR3 DNA follows: TGCGCCAGCAGCGGTTTAGAGTCCACTCCTGCCGGGGAGCTGTTTTTT. Based on the CDR3 plus reference TRBV5-1 and TRBJ2-2, the full variable domain is KAGVTQTPRYLIKTRGQQVTLSCSPISGHRSVSWYQQTPGQGLQFLFEYFSETQRNKGNFPGRFSGRQFSNSRSEMNVSTLELGDSALYLCASSGLESTPAGELFFGEGSRLTVL.

This clone was observed a handful of times. The chain carries TRBV11-2 and TRBJ1-2; no clear D gene. V lost 6 bases to trimming and J lost 7 bases, with 15 bases between them. Germline CDR1 is SGHAT and CDR2 is FQNNGV. This CDR3 region has 13 residues. The CDR3 sequence: CASSQTLFFGYTF. CDR3 nucleotide sequence: TGTGCCAGCAGTCAGACCCTCTTTTTTGGCTACACCTTC.

V usage is TRBV14 and J usage is TRBJ1-2; D not certain. The CDR3 has 15 amino acids. With 3 bases removed from V and 2 bases from J, the gap between germline ends came to 13 bases. Germline V gene data show CDR1 as SGHDN and CDR2 as FVKESK. CDR3 in DNA: TGTGCCAGCAGCCACACGCCGACAAGAAACTATGGCTACACCTTC. This codes for CASSHTPTRNYGYTF.

About this clone: Germline and junction disagree at one end, which may indicate a read error. V is TRBV10-2 and J is TRBJ1-6; possibly TRBD1 for D (6 bases). The CDR3 spans 15 residues. In germline, CDR1 is WSHSY, CDR2 SAAADI. CDR3 region: CASSPRGGFNSPLHF. CDR3 DNA sequence: TGTGCCAGCAGTCCAAGGGGGGGGTTCAATTCACCCCTCCACTTT.

The chain joins TRBV19 to TRBJ1-2; D not resolved. The germline V and J ends were trimmed by 8 bases and 3 bases, with 13 bases remaining between them. Per germline, CDR1 LNHDA and CDR2 SQIVND (reference sequence). The CDR3 covers 13 residues. The DNA of the CDR3 is TGTGCCAGTGGGGATGATCGATACTATGGCTACACCTTC. Its protein is CASGDDRYYGYTF.

The chain couples TRBV7-2 to TRBJ2-1; D is perhaps TRBD1 (5 bases). Germline assignment: CDR1 SGHTA and CDR2 FQGNSA. There are 14 residues in the CDR3. The V end lost 4 bases, the J end lost 1 base, and 8 bases lay between the germline ends. The CDR3 region has the DNA TGTGCCAGCAGCTCAGGGATATCCTACAATGAGCAGTTCTTC. It translates to CASSSGISYNEQFF.

V usage is TRBV7-9 and J usage is TRBJ2-7, with D possibly being TRBD1 (6 bases). Germline V gene sequence: CDR1 SEHNR, CDR2 FQNEAQ (reference sequence). V was pared by 0 bases and J by 6 bases, with 9 bases between. CDR3 length: 13 amino acids. CDR3: CASSLATGTEQYF. The CDR3 coding sequence is TGTGCCAGCAGCTTAGCAACAGGGACCGAGCAGTACTTC.

This clone was seen only a few times. The chain recombines TRBV10-1 with TRBJ1-5; D is undetermined. The length of the CDR3 is 13 residues. V dropped 0 bases and J dropped 7 bases, with 7 bases sitting between them. Germline V lookup: CDR1 WNHNN, CDR2 SYGVQD (reference sequence). CDR3 protein: CASSESGNQPQHF. The CDR3 coding sequence is TGCGCCAGCAGTGAGTCAGGGAACCAGCCCCAGCATTTT.

The chain joins TRBV19 to TRBJ2-2, with 9 bases that match TRBD2. Germline V gives CDR1 LNHDA, CDR2 SQIVND (reference sequence). With 5 bases clipped from V and 4 bases from J, the junction kept 11 bases outside the gene matches. CDR3 length equals 17 residues. The CDR3 coding sequence is TGTGCCAGTAGTCTTTTGCGGGGGGGCCGTGGCACCGGGGAGCTGTTTTTT. Amino acids: CASSLLRGGRGTGELFF. Based on the CDR3 plus reference TRBV19 and TRBJ2-2, the full variable domain is DGGITQSPKYLFRKEGQNVTLSCEQNLNHDAMYWYRQDPGQGLRLIYYSQIVNDFQKGDIAEGYSVSREKKESFPLTVTSAQKNPTAFYLCASSLLRGGRGTGELFFGEGSRLTVL.

The chain carries TRBV2 and TRBJ2-5, with 12 bases fitting TRBD2. The CDR3 totals 15 residues. V was clipped by 10 bases and J by 1 base; unmatched bases: 7. Germline V gene data show CDR1 as SNHLY and CDR2 as FYNNEI. CDR3 nucleotide sequence: TGTGCCACCCTCCCGACTAGCGGGGGCCAAGAGACCCAGTACTTC. This codes for CATLPTSGGQETQYF.

The genes are TRBV30 and TRBJ2-1, with D unclear. Germline V lookup: CDR1 GTSNPN, CDR2 SVGIG (reference sequence). This CDR3 spans 12 amino acids. Trimming cost V 5 bases and J 8 bases, with 13 bases left between them. The CDR3 protein is CAWAPVRDEQFF. In DNA, the CDR3 is TGTGCCTGGGCCCCAGTAAGGGATGAGCAGTTCTTC.

The V call is TRBV11-1, the J call TRBJ2-5; no clear D gene. Germline CDR1 and CDR2: SGHAT and FQDESV (reference sequence). V lost 5 bases and J 5 bases, leaving 12 bases between the germline ends. The CDR3 covers 13 residues. The chain's CDR3 is CASSLVHTETQYF. In DNA, the CDR3 is TGTGCCAGCAGCCTCGTCCATACGGAGACCCAGTACTTC.

This clone is a singleton in its sample. This chain uses TRBV4-1 with TRBJ2-3; TRBD2 is a possible D gene (7 bases). The CDR3 is made up of 16 amino acids. Trimming removed 2 bases from V and 4 bases from J, with 16 bases in between. Germline V lookup: CDR1 MGHRA, CDR2 YSYEKL. CDR3 sequence (DNA): TGCGCCAGCAGCCAACTATCTCGGGGGGCGTCAGATACGCAGTATTTT. Encoded protein: CASSQLSRGASDTQYF.

The chain recombines TRBV7-2 with TRBJ2-6, with D unclear. The V gene's germline CDR1 is SGHTA and CDR2 FQGNSA. V shed 5 bases and J shed 1 base, with 9 bases lying between them. This CDR3 contains 15 residues. In DNA form, the CDR3 reads TGTGCCAGCAGCGCCTCGTTTTCTGGGGCCAACGTCCTGACTTTC. Its protein product is CASSASFSGANVLTF.

This clone occurred a few times. The genes are TRBV4-1 and TRBJ1-6; D unclear. The CDR3 spans 16 residues. Trimming pared 0 bases from V and 6 bases from J, leaving 12 bases between. CDR1 and CDR2 from the germline V gene are MGHRA and YSYEKL. For the CDR3, the DNA is TGCGCCAGCAGCCAAGATCGTCGGGTGTCTAATTCACCCCTCCACTTT. It yields the protein CASSQDRRVSNSPLHF.

This chain joins TRBV5-5 and TRBJ1-1; D gene unclear. The CDR3 runs 17 residues. Germline CDR1 and CDR2: SGHKS and YYEKEE (reference sequence). The V and J ends lost 0 bases and 3 bases respectively, with 18 bases between them. CDR3 sequence reads: CASSLGVSHFTDTEAFF. In DNA form, the CDR3 reads TGTGCCAGCAGCTTGGGAGTTAGTCATTTCACGGACACTGAAGCTTTCTTT.

This clone was recorded a few times. In nucleotides, the CDR3 is TGTGCCAGCAGTTTATCAGGGGTGGGCACTGAAGCTTTCTTT. It translates to CASSLSGVGTEAFF. This chain joins TRBV27 and TRBJ1-1; a weak D match, TRBD1 (5 bases). Deletions cut 0 bases from V and 4 bases from J, with 9 bases between. Germline V CDR1 and CDR2: MNHEY, SMNVEV (reference sequence). This CDR3 spans 14 amino acids.

The CDR3 DNA sequence: TGTGCCAGCAGTGAAAGAAGGAGCGGGGGGGCGTACAATGAGCAGTTCTTC. Translation gives CASSERRSGGAYNEQFF. V gene TRBV6-1 combines with J gene TRBJ2-1, with 10 bases lining up with TRBD2. Germline CDR1 is MNHNS and CDR2 is SASEGT. V gave up 2 bases and J gave up 4 bases; unmatched junction bases: 8. This CDR3 region has 17 residues.

This clone was counted a few times. At one boundary the junction diverges from the germline segment, which might be a read error. The chain links TRBV6-1 to TRBJ1-1; D not resolved. The CDR3 contains 14 residues. Germline V gene data show CDR1 as MNHNS and CDR2 as SASEGT. The CDR3 here is CASSEAGRNSEAFF. The CDR3 DNA is TGTGCCAGCAGTGAAGCTGGCAGAAACAGTGAAGCTTTCTTT.

This clone was seen only once. The V call is TRBV2, the J call TRBJ1-1; 10 bases line up with TRBD1. The V and J ends lost 7 bases and 0 bases, in that order; junction bases with no gene match: 14. Germline V gene sequence: CDR1 SNHLY, CDR2 FYNNEI. This CDR3 spans 18 amino acids. CDR3 in amino acids: CASNLVGDRGLMNTEAFF. The CDR3 coding sequence is TGTGCCAGCAACCTAGTAGGGGACAGGGGATTAATGAACACTGAAGCTTTCTTT.

The chain joins TRBV27 to TRBJ2-7; TRBD1 aligns across 9 bases. V gave up 0 bases and J gave up 2 bases; unmatched junction bases: 5. The CDR3 runs 16 residues. Germline loops: CDR1 MNHEY, CDR2 SMNVEV (reference sequence). The CDR3 DNA reads as TGTGCCAGCAGTTTATCGAGGGGACAGGGCCCCTACGAGCAGTACTTC. This sequence encodes CASSLSRGQGPYEQYF.

The chain carries TRBV6-5 and TRBJ2-3; D not certain. Trimming took off 2 bases at V and 5 bases at J, with 11 bases between the two ends. The CDR3 is 14 amino acids. CDR1 MNHEY and CDR2 SVGAGI come from the germline V gene. CDR3 in amino acids: CASSYHARLDTQYF. Written as DNA, the CDR3 is TGTGCCAGCAGTTACCATGCGAGGCTAGATACGCAGTATTTT.

The V call is TRBV6-5, the J call TRBJ2-3, with TRBD1 matching over 12 bases. The CDR3 is made up of 16 amino acids. The germline V gene has CDR1 MNHEY and CDR2 SVGAGI. Unmatched junction bases numbered 5, after V lost 4 bases and J lost 3 bases. The CDR3, as DNA: TGTGCCAGCAGTTCGGGACAGGGGGCTGGGACAGATACGCAGTATTTT. The encoded protein is CASSSGQGAGTDTQYF.

This sequence joins TRBV7-3 and TRBJ1-6; D unresolved. CDR1 and CDR2 from the germline V gene are SGHTA and FQGTGA. There are 14 residues in the CDR3. V shed 1 base and J shed 0 bases, with 1 base lying between them. For the CDR3, the DNA is TGTGCCAGCAGCTTAAACTCCTATAATTCACCCCTCCACTTT. Its protein product is CASSLNSYNSPLHF.

V is TRBV10-3 and J is TRBJ1-6, with 8 nucleotides matching TRBD1. V lost 6 bases, J lost 4 bases, and 20 bases stayed unmatched. There are 20 residues in the CDR3. Germline CDR1 is ENHRY and CDR2 is SYGVKD. As DNA, the CDR3 is TGTGCCATCAGCCATAAAGATTGGACAGGGCTCCGCCAGTATAATTCACCCCTCCACTTT. Translating it yields CAISHKDWTGLRQYNSPLHF.

This rearrangement joins TRBV11-2 to TRBJ2-1, with 12 bases fitting TRBD2. Germline lookup yields CDR1 SGHAT and CDR2 FQNNGV. V was clipped by 6 bases and J by 12 bases; unmatched bases: 12. The CDR3 contains 15 residues. The CDR3 here is CASSFDLAGGRRQFF. DNA of the CDR3: TGTGCCAGCAGTTTCGATCTAGCGGGGGGGAGGAGGCAGTTCTTC.

The gene calls are TRBV19 and TRBJ2-3, with TRBD2 matching 8 bases. The ends lost 6 bases at V and 0 bases at J; junction bases unmatched: 8. The CDR3 runs to 16 residues. CDR1 and CDR2 from the germline V gene are LNHDA and SQIVND (reference sequence). This CDR3 reads CASRLAVGPSTDTQYF. The CDR3 nucleotides read TGTGCCAGTAGACTAGCGGTTGGCCCGAGCACAGATACGCAGTATTTT.

The CDR3: CASPKSFPPPGRQETQYF. The CDR3, as DNA: TGTGCCAGCCCCAAGTCCTTTCCGCCTCCGGGACGGCAAGAGACCCAGTACTTC. This chain connects TRBV19 to TRBJ2-5; D may be TRBD1 or TRBD2 (5 bases each). Germline V gene lookup returns CDR1 LNHDA and CDR2 SQIVND (reference sequence). V shed 9 bases and J shed 2 bases, with 28 bases lying between them. The CDR3 runs to 18 residues.